Shown below are 16 T cell receptor beta chains from a single sample sequenced in a study of response to subunit inactivated influenza vaccine. TCRdb fed the RT-PCR reads into MiXCR, producing one record per CDR3 protein. Altogether roughly 520,000 distinct CDR3 sequences are present, about 25% being singletons, with the ten largest covering approximately 2%. This specimen consisted of CD4+ T cells sorted from PBMCs, obtained 5 days after vaccination. The origin of the receptors is a middle-aged man who received an inactivated influenza vaccine.

V usage is TRBV20-1 and J usage is TRBJ2-3; TRBD1 or TRBD2 may be the D gene (5 bases each). This CDR3 comprises 12 residues. Germline V lookup: CDR1 DFQATT, CDR2 SNEGSKA (reference sequence). V was cut by 6 bases and J by 6 bases, with 13 bases left in between. CDR3 residues: CSASQGPDTQYF. For the CDR3, the DNA is TGCAGTGCCAGTCAGGGACCCGATACGCAGTATTTT.

This clonotype was seen more than once but under ten times. The chain combines TRBV12-3 or TRBV12-4 with TRBJ2-1, with D tentatively TRBD2 (5 bases). Trimming pared 3 bases from V and 4 bases from J, leaving 10 bases between. The CDR3 is 14 residues long. The CDR3 loop reads CASSLSRLYNEQFF. The DNA for the CDR3 is TGTGCCAGCAGTTTGTCACGACTATACAATGAGCAGTTCTTC.

This rearrangement joins TRBV7-2 to TRBJ2-3; 7 bases match TRBD1. The V gene's germline CDR1 is SGHTA and CDR2 FQGNSA. This CDR3 is 14 amino acids long. The J segment lost 8 bases and the V segment lost 7 bases, leaving 12 bases of the junction unmatched. In DNA, the CDR3 is TGTGCCAGCAACCCAGGGGGAGAGACCGGTACGCAGTATTTT. Protein product: CASNPGGETGTQYF.

The sample holds a few counts of this clonotype. V gene TRBV4-3 combines with J gene TRBJ2-3; TRBD1 is a possible D gene (5 bases). This CDR3 is 15 amino acids long. Germline V gene data show CDR1 as LGHNA and CDR2 as YSLEER. Trimming took 4 bases from V and 2 from J, leaving 13 bases between them. Written as DNA, the CDR3 is TGCGCCAGCAGCCCACAGGCGGTTTCCACAGATACGCAGTATTTT. It yields the protein CASSPQAVSTDTQYF.

This clonotype was picked up a small number of times. The V gene is TRBV28, the J gene TRBJ2-6, with 10 positions matching TRBD2. The CDR3 covers 17 residues. V gave up 5 bases and J gave up 0 bases; unmatched junction bases: 4. Germline-derived CDR1 and CDR2 are MDHEN and SYDVKM. The CDR3 nucleotides read TGTGCCAGCAGTGTGACTAGCGGGCCCTCTGGGGCCAACGTCCTGACTTTC. As protein: CASSVTSGPSGANVLTF.

This clonotype was counted only a few times. This chain uses TRBV5-6 with TRBJ2-5; D is possibly TRBD1 (6 bases). The CDR3 has 13 amino acids. V lost 4 bases and J lost 5, with 12 bases in between. Germline CDR1 and CDR2: SGHDT and YYEEEE. The chain's CDR3 is CASSDGRGETQYF. The CDR3 nucleotides are TGTGCCAGCAGCGACGGAAGGGGGGAGACCCAGTACTTC. Full variable domain (remainder filled in from reference TRBV5-6 and TRBJ2-5): DAGVTQSPTHLIKTRGQQVTLRCSPKSGHDTVSWYQQALGQGPQFIFQYYEEEERQRGNFPDRFSGHQFPNYSSELNVNALLLGDSALYLCASSDGRGETQYFGPGTRLLVL.

CDR3 in amino acids: CASSLGGVQEQYF. CDR3 in DNA: TGTGCCAGCAGTTTGGGAGGGGTACAGGAGCAGTACTTC. V and J are TRBV12-3 or TRBV12-4 and TRBJ2-7; 7 nucleotides line up with TRBD2. V was pared by 3 bases and J by 7 bases, with 6 bases of the junction left unmatched. The CDR3 spans 13 residues.

The chain links TRBV11-3 to TRBJ2-5, with a possible D match to TRBD1 (7 bases). Trimming removed 3 bases at V and 7 bases at J, with 12 bases between. The length of the CDR3 is 13 residues. CDR1 is SGHNT, CDR2 YENEEA, per germline. The CDR3 nucleotides are TGTGCCAGCAGCTTTACAGGGGAGGCGACCCAGTACTTC. Its protein product is CASSFTGEATQYF.

This clonotype was counted a few times. The rearrangement joins TRBV25-1 to TRBJ2-7, with 11 positions matching TRBD2. CDR1 MGHDK and CDR2 SYGVNS come from the germline V gene. Trimming took 3 bases from V and 3 from J; bases not matched to a gene: 7. This CDR3 region has 16 residues. CDR3 sequence: CASSDSFLAGGYEQYF. DNA of the CDR3: TGTGCCAGCAGTGACTCCTTCCTAGCGGGAGGCTACGAGCAGTACTTC.

This clonotype was counted between two and nine times. This chain joins TRBV2 and TRBJ1-1; TRBD1 might be the D (6 bases). Trimming shortened V by 9 bases and J by 5 bases, and 19 bases separated the two germline ends. The CDR3 loop spans 14 amino acids. The germline gives CDR1 SNHLY, CDR2 FYNNEI. The CDR3 is CARRGLSLRTEAFF. The CDR3 DNA reads as TGTGCCAGACGGGGGCTTTCGCTTAGGACTGAAGCTTTCTTT.

This clonotype was observed a few times. The chain recombines TRBV7-8 with TRBJ2-5; TRBD1 agrees at 9 bases. The CDR3 totals 15 residues. The germline V gene has CDR1 SGHVS and CDR2 FQNEAQ. Unmatched junction bases numbered 8, after V lost 4 bases and J lost 5 bases. The CDR3 reads CASSSAQGARETQYF. The CDR3 region has the DNA TGTGCCAGCAGCTCGGCACAGGGGGCTAGGGAGACCCAGTACTTC.

The J gene is TRBJ1-2, the V gene TRBV29-1, with 8 nucleotides matching TRBD1. The ends lost 4 bases at V and 1 base at J; junction bases unmatched: 5. The CDR3 spans 14 residues. The germline V gene encodes CDR1 SQVTM and CDR2 ANQGSEA. CDR3 residues: CSVVPGQGNYGYTF. CDR3 in DNA: TGCAGCGTTGTCCCAGGACAGGGTAACTATGGCTACACCTTC. The full variable domain, with the rest looked up from reference TRBV29-1 and TRBJ1-2, is SAVISQKPSRDICQRGTSLTIQCQVDSQVTMMFWYRQQPGQSLTLIATANQGSEATYESGFVIDKFPISRPNLTFSTLTVSNMSPEDSSIYLCSVVPGQGNYGYTFGSGTRLTVV.

The chain recombines TRBV20-1 with TRBJ2-1, with TRBD2 matching over 16 bases. This CDR3 is built from 16 residues. Germline-derived CDR1 and CDR2 are DFQATT and SNEGSKA (reference sequence). J was trimmed by 8 bases and V by 3 bases; bases with no gene match: 7. CDR3 sequence (DNA): TGCAGTGCTAGTGGGACTAGCGGGGGGGCGGGCGATGAGCAGTTCTTC. As protein: CSASGTSGGAGDEQFF.

This clonotype has more than one count but fewer than ten. The rearrangement joins TRBV6-2 or TRBV6-3 to TRBJ2-7, with D perhaps matching TRBD2 (5 bases). The germline gives CDR1 MNHEY, CDR2 SVGEGT. The length of the CDR3 is 15 residues. V lost 4 bases to trimming and J lost 5 bases, with 18 bases between them. CDR3 in amino acids: CASSSLDAFLHEQYF. CDR3 nucleotides: TGTGCCAGCAGTTCACTAGACGCGTTCCTCCACGAGCAGTACTTC.

This CDR3 is CASHSQMNTEAFF. CDR3 bases: TGTGCCAGTCACAGTCAAATGAACACTGAAGCTTTCTTT. V usage is TRBV12-3 or TRBV12-4 and J usage is TRBJ1-1; D remains ambiguous. V lost 9 bases to trimming and J lost 0 bases, with 11 bases between them. The CDR3 consists of 13 residues.

In this sample, this clonotype turned up a few times. A much larger clone is a single base away; this may be a read error. The chain has TRBV10-3 and TRBJ2-7; D might be TRBD1 (5 bases). The CDR3 has 11 amino acids. The germline V gene has CDR1 ENHRY and CDR2 SYGVKD. Trimming took 6 bases from V and 3 from J, leaving 6 bases between them. CDR3 amino acids: CAIRDNYEQYF. The CDR3 DNA is TGTGCCATCAGGGACAACTACGAGCAGTACTTC.